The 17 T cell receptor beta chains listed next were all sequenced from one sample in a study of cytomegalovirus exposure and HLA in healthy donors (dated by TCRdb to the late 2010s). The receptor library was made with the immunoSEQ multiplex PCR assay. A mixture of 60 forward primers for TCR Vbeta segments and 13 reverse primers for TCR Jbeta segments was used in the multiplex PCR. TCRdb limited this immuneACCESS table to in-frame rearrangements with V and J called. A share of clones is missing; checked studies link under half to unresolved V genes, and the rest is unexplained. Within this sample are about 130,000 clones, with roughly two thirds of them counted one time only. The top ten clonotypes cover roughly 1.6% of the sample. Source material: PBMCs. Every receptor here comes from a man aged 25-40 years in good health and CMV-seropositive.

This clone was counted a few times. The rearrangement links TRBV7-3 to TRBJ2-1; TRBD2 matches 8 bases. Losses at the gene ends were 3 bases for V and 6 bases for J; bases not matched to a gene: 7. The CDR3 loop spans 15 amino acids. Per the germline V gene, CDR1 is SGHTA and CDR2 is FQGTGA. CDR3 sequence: CASSFPGTSPNEQFF. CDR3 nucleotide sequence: TGTGCCAGCAGCTTCCCCGGGACTAGTCCCAATGAGCAGTTCTTC.

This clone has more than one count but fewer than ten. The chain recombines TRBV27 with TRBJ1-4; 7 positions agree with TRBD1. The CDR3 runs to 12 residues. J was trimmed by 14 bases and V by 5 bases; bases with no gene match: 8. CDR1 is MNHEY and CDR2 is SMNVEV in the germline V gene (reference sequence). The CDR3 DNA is TGTGCCAGCAGTGCACTGACAGGGAATCTGTTTTTT. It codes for CASSALTGNLFF.

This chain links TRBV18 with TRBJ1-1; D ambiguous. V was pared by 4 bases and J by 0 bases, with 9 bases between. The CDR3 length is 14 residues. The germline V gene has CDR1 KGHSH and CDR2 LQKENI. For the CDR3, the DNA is TGTGCCAGCTCACTCTCCAGGATGAACACTGAAGCTTTCTTT. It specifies CASSLSRMNTEAFF.

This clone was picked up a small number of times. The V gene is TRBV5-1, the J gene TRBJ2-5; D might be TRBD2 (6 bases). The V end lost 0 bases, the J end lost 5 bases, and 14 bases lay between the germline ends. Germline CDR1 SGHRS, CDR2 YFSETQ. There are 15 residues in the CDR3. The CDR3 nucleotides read TGCGCCAGCAGCTTGGGGTGGAGGGGAGAGGAGACCCAGTACTTC. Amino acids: CASSLGWRGEETQYF. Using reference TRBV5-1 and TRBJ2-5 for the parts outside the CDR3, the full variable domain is KAGVTQTPRYLIKTRGQQVTLSCSPISGHRSVSWYQQTPGQGLQFLFEYFSETQRNKGNFPGRFSGRQFSNSRSEMNVSTLELGDSALYLCASSLGWRGEETQYFGPGTRLLVL.

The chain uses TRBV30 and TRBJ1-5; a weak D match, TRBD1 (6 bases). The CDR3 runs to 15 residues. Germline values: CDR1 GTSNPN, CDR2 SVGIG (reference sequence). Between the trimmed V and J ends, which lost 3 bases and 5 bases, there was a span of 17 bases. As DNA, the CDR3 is TGTGCCTGGAGCTTGGGGAGGGGGGGGTATCAGCCCCAGCATTTT. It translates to CAWSLGRGGYQPQHF.

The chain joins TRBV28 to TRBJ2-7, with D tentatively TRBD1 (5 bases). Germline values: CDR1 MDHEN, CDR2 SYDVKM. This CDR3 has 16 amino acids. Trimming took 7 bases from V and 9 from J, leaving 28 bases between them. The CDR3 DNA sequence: TGTGCCAGCAAGCCGGAAGGGCAGGTGGGGCTTTACCGGCAGTACTTC. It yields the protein CASKPEGQVGLYRQYF. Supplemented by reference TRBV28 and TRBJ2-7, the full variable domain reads DVKVTQSSRYLVKRTGEKVFLECVQDMDHENMFWYRQDPGLGLRLIYFSYDVKMKEKGDIPEGYSVSREKKERFSLILESASTNQTSMYLCASKPEGQVGLYRQYFGPGTRLTVT.

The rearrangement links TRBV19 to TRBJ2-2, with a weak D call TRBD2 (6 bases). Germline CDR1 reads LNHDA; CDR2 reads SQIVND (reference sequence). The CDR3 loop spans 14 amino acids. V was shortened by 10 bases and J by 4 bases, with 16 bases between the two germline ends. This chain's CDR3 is CATRDWGATGELFF. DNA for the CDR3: TGTGCCACCAGGGACTGGGGAGCCACCGGGGAGCTGTTTTTT.

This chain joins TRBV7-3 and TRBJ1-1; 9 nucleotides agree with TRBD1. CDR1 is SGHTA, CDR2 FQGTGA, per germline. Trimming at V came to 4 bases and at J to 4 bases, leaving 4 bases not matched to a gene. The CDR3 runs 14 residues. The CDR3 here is CASSSTGGSTEAFF. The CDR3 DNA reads TGTGCCAGCAGCTCCACAGGGGGCTCCACTGAAGCTTTCTTT.

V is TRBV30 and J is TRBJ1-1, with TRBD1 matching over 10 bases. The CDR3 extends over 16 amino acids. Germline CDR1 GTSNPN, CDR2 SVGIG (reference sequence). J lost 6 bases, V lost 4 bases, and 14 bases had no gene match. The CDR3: CAWKRQGALHTPEAFF. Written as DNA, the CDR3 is TGTGCCTGGAAAAGACAGGGGGCCCTCCATACCCCTGAAGCTTTCTTT.

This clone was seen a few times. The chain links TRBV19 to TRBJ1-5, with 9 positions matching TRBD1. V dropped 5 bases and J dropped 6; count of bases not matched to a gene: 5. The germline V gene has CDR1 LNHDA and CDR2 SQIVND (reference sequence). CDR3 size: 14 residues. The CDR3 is CASSLTGGGQPQHF. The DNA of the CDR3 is TGTGCCAGTAGTCTCACAGGGGGCGGTCAGCCCCAGCATTTT.

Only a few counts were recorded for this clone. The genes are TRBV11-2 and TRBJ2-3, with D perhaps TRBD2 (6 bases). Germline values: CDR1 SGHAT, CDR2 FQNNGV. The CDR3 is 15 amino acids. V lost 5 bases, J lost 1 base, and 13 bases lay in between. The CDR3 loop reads CASSLRGWGTDTQYF. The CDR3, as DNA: TGTGCCAGCAGCCTTCGGGGGTGGGGCACAGATACGCAGTATTTT.

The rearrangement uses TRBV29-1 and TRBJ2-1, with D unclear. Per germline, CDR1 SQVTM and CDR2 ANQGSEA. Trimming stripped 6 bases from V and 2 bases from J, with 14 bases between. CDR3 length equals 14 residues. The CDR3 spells CSVMTAPTYNEQFF. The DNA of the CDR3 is TGCAGCGTCATGACTGCCCCCACCTACAATGAGCAGTTCTTC.

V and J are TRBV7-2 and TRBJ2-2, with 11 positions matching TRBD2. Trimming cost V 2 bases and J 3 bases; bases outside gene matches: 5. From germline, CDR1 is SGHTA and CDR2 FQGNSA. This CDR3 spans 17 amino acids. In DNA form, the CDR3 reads TGTGCCAGCAGCTTATACAATAGCGGGGGGGACACCGGGGAGCTGTTTTTT. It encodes CASSLYNSGGDTGELFF.

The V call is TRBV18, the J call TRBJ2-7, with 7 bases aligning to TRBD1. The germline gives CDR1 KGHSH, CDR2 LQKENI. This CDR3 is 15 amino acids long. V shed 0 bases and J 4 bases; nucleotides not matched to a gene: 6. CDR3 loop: CASSPPGQSLYEQYF. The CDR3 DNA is TGTGCCAGCTCACCACCGGGACAGAGTTTATACGAGCAGTACTTC. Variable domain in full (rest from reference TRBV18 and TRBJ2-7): NAGVMQNPRHLVRRRGQEARLRCSPMKGHSHVYWYRQLPEEGLKFMVYLQKENIIDESGMPKERFSAEFPKEGPSILRIQQVVRGDSAAYFCASSPPGQSLYEQYFGPGTRLTVT.

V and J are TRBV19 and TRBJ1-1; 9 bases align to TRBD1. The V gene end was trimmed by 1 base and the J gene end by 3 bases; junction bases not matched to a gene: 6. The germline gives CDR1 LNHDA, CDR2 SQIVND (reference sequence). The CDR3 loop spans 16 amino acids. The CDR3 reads CASSIGRTGEDTEAFF. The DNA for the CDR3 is TGTGCCAGTAGTATAGGCCGGACAGGGGAGGACACTGAAGCTTTCTTT.

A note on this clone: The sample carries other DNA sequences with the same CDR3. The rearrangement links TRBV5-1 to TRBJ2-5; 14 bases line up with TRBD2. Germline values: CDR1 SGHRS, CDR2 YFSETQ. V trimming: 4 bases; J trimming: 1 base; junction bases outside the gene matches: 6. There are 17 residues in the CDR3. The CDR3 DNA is TGCGCCAGCAGCCCCGGACTAGCGGGAGGCCTCCAAGAGACCCAGTACTTC. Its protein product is CASSPGLAGGLQETQYF.

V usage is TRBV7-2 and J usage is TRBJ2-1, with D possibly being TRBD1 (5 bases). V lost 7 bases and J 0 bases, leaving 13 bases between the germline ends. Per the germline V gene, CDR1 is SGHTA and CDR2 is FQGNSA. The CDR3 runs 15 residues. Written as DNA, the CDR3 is TGTGCCAGCACCCACGATACAGGCTCCTACAATGAGCAGTTCTTC. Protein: CASTHDTGSYNEQFF.